The 18 T cell receptor beta chains below all came from one sample that was sequenced in a study of shared clonotypes between healthy human individuals (TCRdb year 2020). The library was produced with the immunoSEQ multiplex PCR assay. TCRdb holds this immuneACCESS table with in-frame rearrangements only. Some clones are missing; in checked studies, unresolved V genes explain under half, and the rest has no known cause. The sample contains roughly 510,000 clones, about three quarters of them found a single time. Jointly, the top ten make up around an eighth of the sample. Sequencing was done on a sample of PBMCs. Source of these receptors: a woman in her thirties or forties in good health. Some clones in this sample may be carry-over from other donors' samples.

The genes are TRBV30 and TRBJ2-7; 7 bases line up with TRBD1. V dropped 5 bases and J dropped 0; count of bases not matched to a gene: 10. The CDR3 runs to 15 residues. CDR1 and CDR2 from the germline V gene are GTSNPN and SVGIG (reference sequence). In DNA, the CDR3 is TGTGCCTGGTTCCCCACAGGGGATCGCTCCTACGAGCAGTACTTC. Amino acid sequence: CAWFPTGDRSYEQYF.

The rearrangement links TRBV7-3 to TRBJ2-5, with D perhaps TRBD1 (6 bases). This CDR3 comprises 17 residues. V was shortened by 2 bases and J by 5 bases, with 21 bases between the two germline ends. Germline V gives CDR1 SGHTA, CDR2 FQGTGA. The CDR3 here is CASSLERGRGEGETQYF. Written as DNA, the CDR3 is TGTGCCAGCAGCTTAGAGCGTGGCAGGGGTGAGGGGGAGACCCAGTACTTC.

This chain links TRBV27 with TRBJ2-3, with TRBD1 matching 7 bases. The CDR3 has 14 amino acids. With 4 bases clipped from V and 8 bases from J, the junction kept 9 bases outside the gene matches. Germline CDR1 reads MNHEY; CDR2 reads SMNVEV (reference sequence). Here the CDR3 DNA reads TGTGCCAGCAGTTACAGCCGGGACAGTTTTACGCAGTATTTT. Its translation is CASSYSRDSFTQYF.

This chain uses TRBV5-1 with TRBJ2-1, with a tentative D call TRBD2 (5 bases). CDR1 is SGHRS and CDR2 is YFSETQ in the germline V gene. The V and J ends lost 0 bases and 9 bases respectively, with 13 bases between them. The CDR3 loop spans 14 amino acids. Written as DNA, the CDR3 is TGCGCCAGCAGCTTGGTCCTAAGCGGTGGTGAGCAGTTCTTC. Its translation is CASSLVLSGGEQFF.

The chain recombines TRBV11-2 with TRBJ2-7; D possibly corresponds to TRBD1 (6 bases). Looked up from germline, CDR1 is SGHAT and CDR2 is FQNNGV. The CDR3 length is 12 residues. V gave up 2 bases and J gave up 7 bases, with 9 bases separating them. In nucleotides, the CDR3 is TGTGCCAGCAGCTTAAGGGGGTGGGAGCAGTACTTC. Translated, it gives CASSLRGWEQYF.

This clone was detected ten times or more. This chain connects TRBV10-3 to TRBJ2-3, with 7 bases that match TRBD2. The CDR3 runs to 15 residues. The V and J ends lost 6 bases and 2 bases, in that order; junction bases with no gene match: 8. Germline CDR1 is ENHRY and CDR2 is SYGVKD. CDR3 protein: CAISPSSGNTDTQYF. CDR3 sequence (DNA): TGTGCCATCAGCCCCTCTAGCGGTAACACAGATACGCAGTATTTT.

The V gene is TRBV29-1, the J gene TRBJ2-3; 14 nucleotides align to TRBD2. Germline lookup yields CDR1 SQVTM and CDR2 ANQGSEA. Trimming cost V 1 base and J 4 bases; bases outside gene matches: 10. CDR3 length equals 18 residues. CDR3 residues: CSVEGMPGLAGEADTQYF. The CDR3 bases are TGCAGCGTTGAAGGGATGCCGGGACTAGCGGGAGAGGCAGATACGCAGTATTTT.

This CDR3 reads CASSSGQGTNTGELFF. The CDR3 DNA is TGCGCCAGCAGCTCGGGACAGGGAACGAACACCGGGGAGCTGTTTTTT. The chain couples TRBV5-1 to TRBJ2-2, with 9 positions matching TRBD1. With V trimmed by 3 bases and J by 0 bases, 3 bases remained unmatched. Germline CDR1 reads SGHRS; CDR2 reads YFSETQ. This CDR3 has 16 residues.

The CDR3 protein is CASSALRGEGEKLFF. The CDR3 nucleotides are TGTGCCAGCAGTGCACTCAGGGGGGAGGGTGAAAAACTGTTTTTT. The V and J genes are TRBV6-1 and TRBJ1-4; 7 positions agree with TRBD1. The CDR3 has 15 amino acids. The ends lost 4 bases at V and 7 bases at J; junction bases unmatched: 9. CDR1 and CDR2 (germline): MNHNS, SASEGT.

The V and J genes are TRBV5-6 and TRBJ2-3; D perhaps matches TRBD1 (5 bases). V was trimmed by 7 bases and J by 3 bases, leaving 12 bases between them. Germline V gene lookup returns CDR1 SGHDT and CDR2 YYEEEE. CDR3 length: 13 residues. CDR3 loop: CASRRAGTDTQYF. The CDR3 region has the DNA TGTGCCAGCCGCCGGGCAGGGACAGATACGCAGTATTTT. Using reference TRBV5-6 and TRBJ2-3 for the parts outside the CDR3, the full variable domain is DAGVTQSPTHLIKTRGQQVTLRCSPKSGHDTVSWYQQALGQGPQFIFQYYEEEERQRGNFPDRFSGHQFPNYSSELNVNALLLGDSALYLCASRRAGTDTQYFGPGTRLTVL.

V usage is TRBV7-2 and J usage is TRBJ2-2, with no clear D. The CDR3 sequence is 15 residues long. V lost 3 bases and J 0 bases, leaving 8 bases between the germline ends. Germline values: CDR1 SGHTA, CDR2 FQGNSA. CDR3 sequence: CASSFNGPNTGELFF. The CDR3 DNA reads as TGTGCCAGCAGCTTTAACGGACCGAACACCGGGGAGCTGTTTTTT.

The J gene is TRBJ2-2, the V gene TRBV9; 8 bases map to TRBD2. Germline loops: CDR1 SGDLS, CDR2 YYNGEE. The trim removed 4 bases at V and 7 bases at J, leaving 9 bases unmatched. The CDR3 runs 15 residues. CDR3 coding DNA: TGTGCCAGCAGCCCCCGGACTAGCCGGGGCGGGGAGCTGTTTTTT. Its protein product is CASSPRTSRGGELFF.

This clone was found once. V and J are TRBV19 and TRBJ2-2; 8 nucleotides align to TRBD1. The germline V gene has CDR1 LNHDA and CDR2 SQIVND (reference sequence). V lost 4 bases and J lost 4; bases outside the gene matches: 11. This CDR3 contains 17 residues. CDR3 sequence: CASSTTPDRAGTGELFF. Written as DNA, the CDR3 is TGTGCCAGTAGTACCACCCCGGACAGGGCGGGCACCGGGGAGCTGTTTTTT.

Points on this clone: This same CDR3 is encoded by further DNA sequences in the sample. The chain combines TRBV4-3 with TRBJ2-1, with 10 bases fitting TRBD2. The CDR3 spans 15 residues. From germline, CDR1 is LGHNA and CDR2 YSLEER. V trimming: 4 bases; J trimming: 3 bases; junction bases outside the gene matches: 3. CDR3 loop: CASSPGLADYNEQFF. DNA of the CDR3: TGCGCCAGCAGCCCTGGACTAGCGGACTACAATGAGCAGTTCTTC.

The rearrangement uses TRBV6-6 and TRBJ2-1, with 8 bases lining up with TRBD1. J was trimmed by 10 bases and V by 4 bases; bases with no gene match: 15. CDR3 length: 16 residues. Germline lookup yields CDR1 MNHNY and CDR2 SVGAGI (reference sequence). The CDR3 reads CASSSSATGALGEQFF. In nucleotides, the CDR3 is TGTGCCAGCAGTTCTTCCGCGACAGGGGCCCTTGGGGAGCAGTTCTTC.

This clone was counted ten times or more. Other DNA sequences in the same sample also yield this CDR3. In nucleotides, the CDR3 is TGTGCCAGCAGCTCAGCTGTAAACTATGGCTACACCTTC. Translating it yields CASSSAVNYGYTF. The gene calls are TRBV11-2 and TRBJ1-2; unclear D gene. Germline V gene sequence: CDR1 SGHAT, CDR2 FQNNGV. V was pared by 4 bases and J by 2 bases, with 8 bases between. The CDR3 runs to 13 residues.

The chain couples TRBV4-1 to TRBJ2-1; either TRBD1 or TRBD2 may supply D (5 bases each). The CDR3 runs to 17 residues. V lost 1 base and J 6 bases, leaving 19 bases between the germline ends. CDR1 is MGHRA and CDR2 is YSYEKL in the germline V gene. The CDR3 spells CASSQGSAGRVSNEQFF. The CDR3 DNA sequence: TGCGCCAGCAGCCAAGGGTCGGCGGGCAGGGTCAGCAATGAGCAGTTCTTC.

This chain connects TRBV29-1 to TRBJ2-2; D is uncertain. There are 12 residues in the CDR3. The germline V and J ends were trimmed by 4 bases and 5 bases, with 8 bases remaining between them. The germline CDR1 and CDR2 sequences are SQVTM and ANQGSEA. The DNA of the CDR3 is TGCAGCGTTGGTGAGAAGACCGGGGAGCTGTTTTTT. Translation gives CSVGEKTGELFF.